These 17 T cell receptor beta chains share one sample of origin, sequenced in a study of blood T cells in healthy people across ages. It was with a sample-barcoded 5' primer and a J-beta primer mix that a second PCR of about 6 to 12 cycles was run. TCRdb called the 5' RACE reads again in MiXCR, with one record for every CDR3 protein. The sample consists of about 1,400,000 distinct CDR3 sequences, approximately 59% of them appearing once. Sequencing input: blood. The receptors come from a young man in good health.

The rearrangement uses TRBV20-1 and TRBJ2-1, with 7 bases that match TRBD2. The J call may be incorrect, as the DNA end agrees better with TRBJ2-7. The CDR3 totals 14 residues. Looked up from germline, CDR1 is DFQATT and CDR2 is SNEGSKA (reference sequence). The CDR3 coding sequence is TGCAGTGCTTCGTCTAGCGGAGCCTACAATGAGCAGTACTTC. This translates into CSASSSGAYNEQYF.

This clonotype turned up a few times. The chain joins TRBV3-1 to TRBJ2-7; 7 bases fit TRBD1. This CDR3 is 17 amino acids long. CDR1 is LGHDT, CDR2 YNNKEL, per germline (reference sequence). The ends lost 8 bases at V and 3 bases at J; junction bases unmatched: 19. As DNA, the CDR3 is TGTGCCAGCCGGCCCCCTCGACAGGGCAAACACCACTACGAGCAGTACTTC. Amino acid sequence: CASRPPRQGKHHYEQYF.

This clonotype was detected only a few times. The chain is built from TRBV29-1 and TRBJ1-2; D is undetermined. CDR1 SQVTM and CDR2 ANQGSEA come from the germline V gene. The CDR3 runs to 13 residues. The germline V and J ends were trimmed by 0 bases and 5 bases, with 10 bases remaining between them. Here the CDR3 DNA reads TGCAGCGTTGAAGATGGTTTCAGATATGGCTACACCTTC. This gives the protein CSVEDGFRYGYTF. Full variable domain (outside the CDR3, taken from reference TRBV29-1 and TRBJ1-2): SAVISQKPSRDICQRGTSLTIQCQVDSQVTMMFWYRQQPGQSLTLIATANQGSEATYESGFVIDKFPISRPNLTFSTLTVSNMSPEDSSIYLCSVEDGFRYGYTFGSGTRLTVV.

The rearrangement joins TRBV7-2 to TRBJ2-1, with a tentative D call TRBD2 (6 bases). Looked up from germline, CDR1 is SGHTA and CDR2 is FQGNSA. The CDR3 is 16 amino acids. V lost 2 bases and J lost 5, with 16 bases in between. Written as DNA, the CDR3 is TGTGCCAGCAGCTTAAAAATGGCGGGATTTCACAATGAGCAGTTCTTC. Translation gives CASSLKMAGFHNEQFF.

The chain carries TRBV14 and TRBJ1-3; TRBD1 matches 7 bases. Germline lookup yields CDR1 SGHDN and CDR2 FVKESK. The V gene end was trimmed by 4 bases and the J gene end by 0 bases; junction bases not matched to a gene: 3. This CDR3 region has 15 residues. The CDR3 region is CASSPGQDSGNTIYF. CDR3 DNA sequence: TGTGCCAGCAGCCCTGGACAGGACTCTGGAAACACCATATATTTT.

This chain uses TRBV10-3 with TRBJ2-1, with TRBD1 matching over 9 bases. TRBJ2-7 explains the end of the DNA better; the J call may be wrong. The CDR3 has 16 amino acids. Per the germline V gene, CDR1 is ENHRY and CDR2 is SYGVKD. CDR3 in DNA: TGTGCCATCAGCCCTCCGGGACAGGGCAGCCCCAATGAGCAGTACTTC. Protein sequence: CAISPPGQGSPNEQYF.

This clonotype was counted between two and nine times. V gene TRBV7-9 combines with J gene TRBJ2-7; 7 positions match TRBD1. Germline CDR1 is SEHNR and CDR2 is FQNEAQ (reference sequence). This CDR3 contains 12 residues. V was clipped by 5 bases and J by 7 bases; unmatched bases: 5. The CDR3 sequence: CASSGRQGEQYF. Here the CDR3 DNA reads TGTGCCAGCAGCGGCCGACAGGGTGAGCAGTACTTC.

The chain couples TRBV7-2 to TRBJ2-7; D is tentatively TRBD1 or TRBD2 (7 bases each). Judging by the DNA end, TRBJ2-5 fits better; the J call may be wrong. The CDR3 is 15 amino acids. Looked up from germline, CDR1 is SGHTA and CDR2 is FQGNSA. In nucleotides, the CDR3 is TGTGCCAGCAGCGTAACTACAGGGGCGGGGGTGACCCAGTACTTC. Translating it yields CASSVTTGAGVTQYF.

The J gene is TRBJ1-2, the V gene TRBV10-2, with no clear D. CDR3 length equals 14 residues. Deletions cut 3 bases from V and 4 bases from J, with 12 bases between. Looked up from germline, CDR1 is WSHSY and CDR2 is SAAADI. The CDR3 nucleotides read TGCGCCAGCAGTGATCTTGTGGGAGGCTATGGCTACACCTTC. Its protein product is CASSDLVGGYGYTF.

This clonotype was observed a handful of times. The gene calls are TRBV9 and TRBJ2-7, with D hard to call. This CDR3 region has 13 residues. Per germline, CDR1 SGDLS and CDR2 YYNGEE. V lost 4 bases to trimming and J lost 3 bases, with 11 bases between them. The CDR3 DNA is TGTGCCAGCAGCCCAGACAATCGCTACGAGCAGTACTTC. It translates to CASSPDNRYEQYF.

The V gene is TRBV7-2, the J gene TRBJ1-6; TRBD1 matches 9 bases. The J segment lost 16 bases and the V segment lost 5 bases, leaving 9 bases of the junction unmatched. Per the germline V gene, CDR1 is SGHTA and CDR2 is FQGNSA. CDR3 length: 13 amino acids. The CDR3 DNA sequence: TGTGCCAGCAGCCCCGGACAGGGGTCCACACTCCACTTT. Residues: CASSPGQGSTLHF. The full variable domain, in which reference TRBV7-2 and TRBJ1-6 provide the parts outside the CDR3, is GAGVSQSPSNKVTEKGKDVELRCDPISGHTALYWYRQSLGQGLEFLIYFQGNSAPDKSGLPSDRFSAERTGGSVSTLTIQRTQQEDSAVYLCASSPGQGSTLHFGNGTRLTVT.

The rearrangement joins TRBV2 to TRBJ2-4, with D perhaps TRBD1 (6 bases). Deletions cut 1 base from V and 0 bases from J, with 10 bases between. Germline CDR1 and CDR2: SNHLY and FYNNEI. The CDR3 covers 16 residues. The CDR3 loop is CASSEGQGLAKNIQYF. In nucleotides, the CDR3 is TGTGCCAGCAGTGAAGGCCAGGGGTTAGCCAAAAACATTCAGTACTTC.

This clonotype has more than one count but fewer than ten. The V call is TRBV5-1, the J call TRBJ2-7; D unclear. This CDR3 spans 14 amino acids. V was cut by 0 bases and J by 6 bases, with 13 bases left in between. The germline gives CDR1 SGHRS, CDR2 YFSETQ. Written as DNA, the CDR3 is TGCGCCAGCAGCTTGGAGGACGCTCCCTCCGAGCAGTACTTC. It specifies CASSLEDAPSEQYF.

In its sample, this clonotype was seen a few times. In DNA, the CDR3 is TGTGCCACCAGCAGAGATCGGGGTTTCCAGTACTTC. This translates into CATSRDRGFQYF. V gene TRBV15 combines with J gene TRBJ2-5, with D maybe TRBD2 (5 bases). The germline V gene encodes CDR1 LNHNV and CDR2 YYDKDF (reference sequence). The CDR3 has 12 amino acids. V lost 0 bases to trimming and J lost 10 bases, with 9 bases between them.

The chain has TRBV4-1 and TRBJ1-2; possibly TRBD1 for D (5 bases). CDR3 length: 16 amino acids. V lost 3 bases to trimming and J lost 5 bases, with 19 bases between them. Germline V gives CDR1 MGHRA, CDR2 YSYEKL. DNA of the CDR3: TGCGCCAGCAGCCAGTCTCAGGGAGGATTGGGGTATGGCTACACCTTC. Translation: CASSQSQGGLGYGYTF.

The chain combines TRBV20-1 with TRBJ2-1; 9 bases agree with TRBD2. J was trimmed by 3 bases and V by 1 base; bases with no gene match: 10. The CDR3 length is 17 residues. Germline lookup yields CDR1 DFQATT and CDR2 SNEGSKA (reference sequence). Written as DNA, the CDR3 is TGCAGTGCTAGAGTTCTTGGCGGGAGGGCCGGCTACAATGAGCAGTTCTTC. Residues: CSARVLGGRAGYNEQFF.

This chain joins TRBV7-9 and TRBJ2-2; TRBD1 aligns across 7 bases. CDR1 and CDR2 from the germline V gene are SEHNR and FQNEAQ (reference sequence). CDR3 length equals 15 residues. V lost 1 base, J lost 7 bases, and 6 bases stayed unmatched. As DNA, the CDR3 is TGTGCCAGCAGCTTAGGAGGGGGCGCGGACGGGGAGCTGTTTTTT. This codes for CASSLGGGADGELFF. The variable domain in full, with the rest retrieved from reference TRBV7-9 and TRBJ2-2, is DTGVSQNPRHKITKRGQNVTFRCDPISEHNRLYWYRQTLGQGPEFLTYFQNEAQLEKSRLLSDRFSAERPKGSFSTLEIQRTEQGDSAMYLCASSLGGGADGELFFGEGSRLTVL.